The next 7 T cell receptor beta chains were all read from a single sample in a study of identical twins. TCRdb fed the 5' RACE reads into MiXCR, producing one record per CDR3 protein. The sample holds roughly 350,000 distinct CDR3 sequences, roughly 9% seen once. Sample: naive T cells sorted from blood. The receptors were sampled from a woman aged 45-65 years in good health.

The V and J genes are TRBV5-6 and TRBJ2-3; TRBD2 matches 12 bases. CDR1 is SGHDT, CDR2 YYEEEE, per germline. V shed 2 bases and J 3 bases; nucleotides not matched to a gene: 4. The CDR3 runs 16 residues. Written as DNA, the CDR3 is TGTGCCAGCAGCTTCAAAACTAGCGGGAGGACAGATACGCAGTATTTT. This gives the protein CASSFKTSGRTDTQYF. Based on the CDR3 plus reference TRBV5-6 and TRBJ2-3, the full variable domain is DAGVTQSPTHLIKTRGQQVTLRCSPKSGHDTVSWYQQALGQGPQFIFQYYEEEERQRGNFPDRFSGHQFPNYSSELNVNALLLGDSALYLCASSFKTSGRTDTQYFGPGTRLTVL.

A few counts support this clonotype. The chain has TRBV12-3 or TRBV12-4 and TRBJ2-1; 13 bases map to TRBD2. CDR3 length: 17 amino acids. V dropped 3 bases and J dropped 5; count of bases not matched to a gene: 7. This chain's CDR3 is CASSLRLAGGGDNEQFF. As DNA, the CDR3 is TGTGCCAGCAGTTTGAGACTAGCGGGAGGAGGGGACAATGAGCAGTTCTTC.

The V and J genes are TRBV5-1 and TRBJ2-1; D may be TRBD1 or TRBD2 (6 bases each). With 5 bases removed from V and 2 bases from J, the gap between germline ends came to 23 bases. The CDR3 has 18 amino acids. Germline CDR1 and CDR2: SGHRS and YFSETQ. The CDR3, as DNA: TGCGCCAGCAGTCAGGGGAGGCTGGGGACGTTAACCTACAATGAGCAGTTCTTC. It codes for CASSQGRLGTLTYNEQFF.

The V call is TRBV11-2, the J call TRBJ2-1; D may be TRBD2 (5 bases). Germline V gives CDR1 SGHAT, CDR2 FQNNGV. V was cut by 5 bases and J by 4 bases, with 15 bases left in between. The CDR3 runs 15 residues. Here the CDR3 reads CASSLEEVGYNEQFF. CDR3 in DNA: TGTGCCAGCAGCCTGGAGGAGGTGGGGTACAATGAGCAGTTCTTC.

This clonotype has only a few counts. For the CDR3, the DNA is TGTGCCAGCAGCTGGACTCCGGAGGGGGACGAGCAGTACGTC. Translation: CASSWTPEGDEQYV. This chain links TRBV5-5 with TRBJ2-7; TRBD1 or TRBD2 may be the D gene (6 bases each). V dropped 3 bases and J dropped 5 bases, with 15 bases sitting between them. Germline V CDR1 and CDR2: SGHKS, YYEKEE (reference sequence). The CDR3 has 14 amino acids.

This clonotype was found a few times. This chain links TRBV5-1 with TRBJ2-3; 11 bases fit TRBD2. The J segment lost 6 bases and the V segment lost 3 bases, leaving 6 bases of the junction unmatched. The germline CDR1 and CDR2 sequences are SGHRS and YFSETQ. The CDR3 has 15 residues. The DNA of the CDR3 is TGCGCCAGCAGCTCGACTAGCGGGGACGGGGATACGCAGTATTTT. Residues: CASSSTSGDGDTQYF.

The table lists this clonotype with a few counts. In DNA, the CDR3 is TGTGCCAGCAGCCAATATGGGCTCGGACTAGCGGGAGGGAAGGTCTCCTACGAGCAGTACTTC. Protein: CASSQYGLGLAGGKVSYEQYF. The chain recombines TRBV3-1 with TRBJ2-7, with 15 bases matching TRBD2. Looked up from germline, CDR1 is LGHDT and CDR2 is YNNKEL (reference sequence). J gave up 0 bases and V 2 bases, and 14 bases lay outside the gene matches. The CDR3 loop spans 21 amino acids.